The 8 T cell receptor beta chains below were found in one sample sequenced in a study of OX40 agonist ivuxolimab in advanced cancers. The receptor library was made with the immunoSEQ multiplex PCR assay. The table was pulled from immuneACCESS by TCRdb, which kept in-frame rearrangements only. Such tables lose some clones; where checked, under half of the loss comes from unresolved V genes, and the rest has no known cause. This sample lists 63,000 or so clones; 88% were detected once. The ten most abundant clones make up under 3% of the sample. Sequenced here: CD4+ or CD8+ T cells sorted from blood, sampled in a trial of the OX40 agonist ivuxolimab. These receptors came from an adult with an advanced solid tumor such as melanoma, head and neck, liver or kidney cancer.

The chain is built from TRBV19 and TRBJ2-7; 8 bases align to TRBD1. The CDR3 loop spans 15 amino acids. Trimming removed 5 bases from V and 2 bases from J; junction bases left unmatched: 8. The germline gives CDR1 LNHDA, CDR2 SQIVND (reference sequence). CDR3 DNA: TGTGCCAGTAGTCCCCCGGGACAGGTAACCTACGAGCAGTACTTC. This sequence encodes CASSPPGQVTYEQYF.

CDR3 residues: CASSAGNLGTQYF. CDR3 DNA: TGTGCCAGCAGTGCCGGGAACCTAGGGACCCAGTACTTC. This rearrangement joins TRBV2 to TRBJ2-5; a weak D match, TRBD2 (5 bases). Germline V gives CDR1 SNHLY, CDR2 FYNNEI. This CDR3 spans 13 amino acids. The V and J ends lost 4 bases and 7 bases respectively, with 13 bases between them. The entire variable domain, with the rest obtained from reference TRBV2 and TRBJ2-5, is as follows: EPEVTQTPSHQVTQMGQEVILRCVPISNHLYFYWYRQILGQKVEFLVSFYNNEISEKSEIFDDQFSVERPDGSNFTLKIRSTKLEDSAMYFCASSAGNLGTQYFGPGTRLLVL.

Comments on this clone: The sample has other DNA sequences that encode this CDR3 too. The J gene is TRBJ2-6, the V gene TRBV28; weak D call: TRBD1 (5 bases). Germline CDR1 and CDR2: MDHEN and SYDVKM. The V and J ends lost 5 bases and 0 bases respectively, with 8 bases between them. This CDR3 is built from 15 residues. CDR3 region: CASSPDSSGANVLTF. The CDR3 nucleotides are TGTGCCAGCAGTCCAGACAGCTCTGGGGCCAACGTCCTGACTTTC.

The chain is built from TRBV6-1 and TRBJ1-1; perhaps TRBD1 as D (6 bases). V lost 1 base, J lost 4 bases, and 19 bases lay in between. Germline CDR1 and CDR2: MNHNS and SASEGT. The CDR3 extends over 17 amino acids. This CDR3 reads CASSEGPTGGGGTEAFF. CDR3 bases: TGTGCCAGCAGTGAAGGCCCTACTGGAGGGGGTGGCACTGAAGCTTTCTTT.

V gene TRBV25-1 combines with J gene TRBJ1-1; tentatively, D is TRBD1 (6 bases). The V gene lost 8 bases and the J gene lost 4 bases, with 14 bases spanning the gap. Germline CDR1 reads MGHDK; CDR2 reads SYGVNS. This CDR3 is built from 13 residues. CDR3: CASGRGGATEAFF. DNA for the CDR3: TGTGCCAGCGGGAGAGGGGGGGCCACTGAAGCTTTCTTT.

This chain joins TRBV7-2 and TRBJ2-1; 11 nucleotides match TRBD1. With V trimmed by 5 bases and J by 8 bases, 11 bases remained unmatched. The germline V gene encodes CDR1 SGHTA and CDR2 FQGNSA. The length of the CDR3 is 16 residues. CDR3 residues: CASSPRTGGSTYEQFF. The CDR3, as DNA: TGTGCCAGCAGCCCCCGGACAGGGGGCTCGACGTATGAGCAGTTCTTC.

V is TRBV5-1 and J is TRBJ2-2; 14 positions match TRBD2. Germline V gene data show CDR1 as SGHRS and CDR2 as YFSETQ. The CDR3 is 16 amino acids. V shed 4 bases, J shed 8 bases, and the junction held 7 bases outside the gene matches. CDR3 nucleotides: TGCGCCAGCAGCCCCGGACTAGCGGGAGGTGCGGGGGAGCTGTTTTTT. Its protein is CASSPGLAGGAGELFF.

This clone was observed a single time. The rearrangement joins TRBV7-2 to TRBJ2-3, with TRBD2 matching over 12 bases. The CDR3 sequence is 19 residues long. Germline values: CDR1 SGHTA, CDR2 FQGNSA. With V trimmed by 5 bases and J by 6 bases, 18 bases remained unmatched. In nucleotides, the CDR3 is TGTGCCAGCAGCAAGCCTACAAATCCTAGCGGGAGGGCCGCTGATACGCAGTATTTT. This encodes CASSKPTNPSGRAADTQYF.